This T cell receptor (beta chain) was sequenced during a study of blood T cell repertoires in COVID-19 (dated by TCRdb to the early 2020s). Context from the whole study: Collaborator samples came from the United States, Italy and Spain and covered acute and convalescent phases of COVID-19. The material from the prospective study consisted of cDNA or gDNA derived from T cells, B-cell-depleted T cells, or PBMCs. Deeply sampled blood TCRbeta repertoires from subjects exposed to, actively infected with, or recovered from COVID-19 were included in the dataset. The repertoires were released in a freely available public database intended as a resource for research on the immune response to SARS-CoV-2. Samples were obtained from the ongoing ImmuneRACE study (first 160 participants) and from over 1,000 subjects provided by 6 global collaborators. Sample metadata almost always included a de-identified subject ID, COVID-19 status, age in years and sex. Where available, HLA class I and class II types were taken from metadata supplied by the sample provider and were not determined by assay-based typing. On the study overall, not on this receptor specifically: Clinical and demographic metadata were provided uncurated, with the amount varying by source and participant.

TCRbeta CDR3 regions were amplified from genomic DNA using the immunoSEQ Assay, a bias-controlled multiplex PCR. The authors' analysis ran thus. Nucleated cell counts per sample were estimated from amplification of reference gene primers within the assay. To quantify the absolute abundance of each unique TCRbeta CDR3 rearrangement, sequence reads were collapsed and filtered. For each sample, productive Simpson clonality was calculated as the square root of Simpson's diversity index across productive rearrangements. TCRdb obtained this table from immuneACCESS and retained in-frame rearrangements with V and J assigned. These tables miss some clones; where compared with another copy, unresolved V genes account for less than half of the shortfall, and the remainder is unexplained. V and J calls and clone size are those listed in that table; D and trimming were worked out from the DNA. In this sample the table shows hundreds of thousands of clones, around 88% of which occur a single time. The top ten constitute over 9.5% of the sample.

At one collaborating source in Seattle, patients were enrolled during active infection and were followed longitudinally through the course of disease. The collaborating institutions used their own protocols to collect whole blood in K2EDTA tubes. Collaborator samples were shipped for TCRbeta analysis as frozen whole blood, isolated PBMCs, or DNA extracted from either sample type. On this clone: Its binding antigen is unknown. No clone much larger than this one lies a single base away; base qualities are absent.

The TCR originated in a woman aged 45-65 years with COVID-19, enrolled during active disease. The sample consisted of peripheral blood.

The nucleotide sequence reads TGTGCCAGCAGCTTTTTACTAGCGGGGACGAACACCGGGGAGCTGTTTTTT. This sequence encodes CASSFLLAGTNTGELFF. The rearranged segments are TRBV5-4 and TRBJ2-2; 10 central nucleotides agree with TRBD2. CDR1 and CDR2 were assigned from the germline V gene (reference sequence) as SGHNT and YYREEE. V loses 2 bases at its end and J loses 0 bases; junction bases beyond the gene matches: 4. The cysteine opens and the phenylalanine closes a CDR3 of 17 amino acids. Only the CDR3 DNA stays, 51 bases, in frame from base 1.